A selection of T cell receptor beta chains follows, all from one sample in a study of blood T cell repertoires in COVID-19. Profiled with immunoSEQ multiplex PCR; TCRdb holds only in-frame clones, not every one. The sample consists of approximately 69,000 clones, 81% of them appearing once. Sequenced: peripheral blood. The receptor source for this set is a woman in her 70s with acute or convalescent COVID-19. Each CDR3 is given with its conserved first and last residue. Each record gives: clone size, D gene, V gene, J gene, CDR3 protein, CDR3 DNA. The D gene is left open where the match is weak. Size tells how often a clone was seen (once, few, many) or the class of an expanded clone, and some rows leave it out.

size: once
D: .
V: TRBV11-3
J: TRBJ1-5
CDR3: CASSGGSDQPQHF
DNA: TGTGCCAGCAGCGGGGGGTCGGACCAGCCCCAGCATTTT

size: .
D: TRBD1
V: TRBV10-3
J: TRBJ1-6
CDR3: CAISNSPGQGKSPLHF
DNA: TGTGCCATCAGCAACTCCCCGGGACAGGGGAAATCACCCCTCCACTTT

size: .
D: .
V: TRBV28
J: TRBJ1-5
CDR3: CASRSPGEGPNQPQHF
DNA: TGTGCCAGCAGGTCCCCTGGGGAGGGACCCAATCAGCCCCAGCATTTT

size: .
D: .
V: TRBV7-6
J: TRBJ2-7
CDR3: CASSLGGTYSYEQYF
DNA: TGTGCCAGCAGCTTAGGTGGGACTTATTCCTACGAGCAGTACTTC

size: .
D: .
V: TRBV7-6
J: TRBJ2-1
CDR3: CASSLDGSSYNEQFF
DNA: TGTGCCAGCAGCTTAGACGGGAGCTCCTACAATGAGCAGTTCTTC

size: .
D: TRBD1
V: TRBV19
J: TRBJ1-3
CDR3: CASSRTGQGNTIYF
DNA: TGTGCCAGTAGTAGGACAGGGCAAGGAAACACCATATATTTT

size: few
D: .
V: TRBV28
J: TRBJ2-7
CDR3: CASRLPPRYEQYF
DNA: TGTGCCAGCAGACTTCCCCCTCGTTACGAGCAGTACTTC

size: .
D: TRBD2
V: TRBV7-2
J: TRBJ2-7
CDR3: CASSLSASGNTYEQYF
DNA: TGTGCCAGCAGCTTATCGGCTAGCGGGAACACCTACGAGCAGTACTTC

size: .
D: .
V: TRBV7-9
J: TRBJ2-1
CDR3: CASSLRGEQFF
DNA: TGTGCCAGCAGCCTTAGAGGTGAGCAGTTCTTC

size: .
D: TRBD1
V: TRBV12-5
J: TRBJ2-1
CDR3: CASGPGTVYNEQFF
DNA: TGTGCTAGTGGTCCAGGGACAGTCTACAATGAGCAGTTCTTC

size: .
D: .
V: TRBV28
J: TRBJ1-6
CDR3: CASKPAEGNSPLHF
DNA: TGTGCCAGCAAACCTGCCGAGGGAAATTCACCCCTCCACTTT

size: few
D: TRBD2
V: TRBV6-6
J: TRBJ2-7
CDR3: CASSPGTSGMVRHEQYF
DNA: TGTGCCAGCAGTCCGGGGACTAGCGGGATGGTTCGGCACGAGCAGTACTTC

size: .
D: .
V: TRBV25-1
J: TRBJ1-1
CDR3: CASKRAGTEAFF
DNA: TGTGCCAGCAAGAGAGCGGGCACTGAAGCTTTCTTT